This TCR beta chain was sequenced for a study of cytomegalovirus exposure and HLA in healthy donors. Study-level information: Earlier results showed roughly 110 million unique TCR beta sequences derived from approximately 170 million T cells.

Overall study findings and caveats: An analysis was carried out later, and it reportedly showed fewer N-insertions in an Asian-associated ancestry cluster than the approximately 610-donor mean.

The study ran its PCR with 60 Vbeta and 13 Jbeta primers. Measured with immunoSEQ multiplex PCR; TCRdb has only the in-frame clones, and not every one. Here the sample spans approximately 220,000 clones, about four fifths being singletons. Note on this clone: Its matching antigen is unknown.

CDR3 length: 14 amino acids. V was clipped by 7 bases and J by 5 bases, with 15 bases between them. Germline CDR1 and CDR2: MNHEY and SVGAGI. The sequenced sample consisted of PBMCs. The receptor was derived from a man in his forties or fifties in good health and CMV-seropositive. This sequence joins TRBV6-5 and TRBJ2-1; tentatively, D is TRBD2 (6 bases). The CDR3 nucleotides are TGTGCCAGCAAGTTAGCGGCGTGGAACAATGAGCAGTTCTTC. Protein: CASKLAAWNNEQFF.